The sample holds many counts of the clone carrying this TCR beta chain. The data belong to a study of human T cells and chemical hapten exposure. V shed 1 base and J shed 1 base, with 7 bases lying between them. CDR3 length equals 15 residues. Germline lookup yields CDR1 LGHNA and CDR2 YSLEER. TCRdb itself ran the RACE reads through MiXCR, one entry per CDR3 protein. The repertoire holds 55,000 to 85,000 distinct CDR3 sequences, with 9.8% as singletons. Time point indicated: patch test 1, 2 weeks after DPC sensitization. Treatment described: therapeutic diphenylcyclopropenone sensitization with weekly scalp DPC.

The genes are TRBV4-3 and TRBJ2-2, with a possible D match to TRBD1 (6 bases). Sequencing used whole blood, obtained in connection with sensitization to the hapten diphenylcyclopropenone (DPC). This TCR came from a woman between 40 and 55 years old with alopecia areata. Some clones in this sample may be carry-over from other donors' samples. This chain's CDR3 is CASSQGQENTGELFF. CDR3 in DNA: TGCGCCAGCAGCCAAGGACAGGAGAACACCGGGGAGCTGTTTTTT.